Listed here are 7 T cell receptor beta chains from one sample, sequenced in a study of blood T cells in healthy people across ages. Primers used in a second PCR of about 6 to 11 cycles were a sample-barcoded 5' primer and a J-beta primer mix. MiXCR, run by TCRdb on the 5' RACE reads, gives a single entry per CDR3 protein. The data contain roughly 800,000 distinct CDR3 sequences, approximately 24% of them seen just once; the ten biggest clones take up 3%. These data also formed part of another study, on T cells of mothers and their children.

The sequenced sample was blood. Every receptor here comes from a boy younger than 18 in good health.

The V call is TRBV12-3 or TRBV12-4, the J call TRBJ2-5; the D is unclear. The V and J ends lost 6 bases and 0 bases respectively, with 11 bases between them. The CDR3 contains 14 residues. The CDR3, as DNA: TGTGCCAGCAGCTTTTCACGGTACCAAGAGACCCAGTACTTC. It encodes CASSFSRYQETQYF.

A single count supports this clonotype. J is TRBJ2-5 and V is TRBV28, with D maybe TRBD2 (5 bases). The germline gives CDR1 MDHEN, CDR2 SYDVKM. V was cut by 3 bases and J by 5 bases, with 10 bases left in between. The CDR3 is made up of 13 amino acids. The CDR3 protein is CASSFGNGETQYF. The CDR3 DNA reads as TGTGCCAGCAGTTTCGGGAATGGGGAGACCCAGTACTTC.

This sequence joins TRBV28 and TRBJ2-5, with D perhaps TRBD1 (5 bases). V shed 11 bases and J shed 2 bases, with 21 bases lying between them. The CDR3 has 15 amino acids. Germline V gene data show CDR1 as MDHEN and CDR2 as SYDVKM. CDR3 amino acids: CAGTPRTAGQETQYF. The DNA for the CDR3 is TGTGCCGGCACTCCCCGGACGGCAGGGCAAGAGACCCAGTACTTC.

The V call is TRBV7-3, the J call TRBJ1-6, with TRBD1 as a possible D gene (5 bases). CDR1 is SGHTA, CDR2 FQGTGA, per germline. The V end was cut by 4 bases, the J end by 8 bases, with 9 bases between. The CDR3 sequence is 13 residues long. The DNA for the CDR3 is TGTGCCAGCAGCTGGGGGGGGGATTCACCCCTCCACTTT. Protein: CASSWGGDSPLHF.

The V call is TRBV6-1, the J call TRBJ1-2; 7 nucleotides agree with TRBD1. Germline assignment: CDR1 MNHNS and CDR2 SASEGT. The CDR3 runs 14 residues. Germline trimming cut 9 bases from V and 2 bases from J; bases unmatched to any gene: 9. The CDR3 spells CASQTATGNYGYTF. The CDR3 DNA sequence: TGTGCCAGTCAAACCGCGACAGGGAACTATGGCTACACCTTC.

V gene TRBV20-1 combines with J gene TRBJ2-5; D possibly matches TRBD1 or TRBD2 (6 bases each). Germline loops: CDR1 DFQATT, CDR2 SNEGSKA (reference sequence). The CDR3 consists of 14 residues. V was shortened by 4 bases and J by 1 base, with 13 bases between the two germline ends. CDR3 bases: TGCAGTGCTAACCCCGGGGGCCCCCAAGAGACCCAGTACTTC. This codes for CSANPGGPQETQYF.

This clonotype was seen a handful of times. The chain employs TRBV7-9 and TRBJ1-6; 9 bases fit TRBD1. Germline V gives CDR1 SEHNR, CDR2 FQNEAQ (reference sequence). Losses at the gene ends were 0 bases for V and 11 bases for J; bases not matched to a gene: 8. The CDR3 contains 16 residues. The CDR3 DNA is TGTGCCAGCAGCTTAGCGCGGACAGGGGCTAGTCCACCCCTCCACTTT. Its translation: CASSLARTGASPPLHF.